This T cell receptor beta chain was documented in a study of blood T cell repertoires in COVID-19. Across the whole study: The United States, Italy and Spain provided the acute and convalescent COVID-19 samples. T cells, B-cell-depleted T cells, or PBMCs provided the cDNA or gDNA that served as material.

In the original analysis: Reference gene primer amplification yielded estimated nucleated cell counts. TCRdb's copy holds only in-frame clones and misses some; the assay was immunoSEQ multiplex PCR. The D gene and trimming were derived from the DNA, and the V and J assignments and clone size from that table. The sample includes some 200,000 clones, 65% to 90% of them seen just once. This receptor was taken from a man in his forties or fifties with acute or convalescent COVID-19. The sequencing input was peripheral blood.

The CDR3 bases are TGTGCCAGCAGTGAAGATGGGGCAGGCAGGAGCAATCAGCCCCAGCATTTT. Encoded protein: CASSEDGAGRSNQPQHF. This chain joins TRBV2 and TRBJ1-5, with D possibly being TRBD1 (5 bases). Trimming removed 1 base from V and 1 base from J, with 14 bases in between. CDR1 and CDR2 (germline): SNHLY, FYNNEI. The CDR3 totals 17 residues.